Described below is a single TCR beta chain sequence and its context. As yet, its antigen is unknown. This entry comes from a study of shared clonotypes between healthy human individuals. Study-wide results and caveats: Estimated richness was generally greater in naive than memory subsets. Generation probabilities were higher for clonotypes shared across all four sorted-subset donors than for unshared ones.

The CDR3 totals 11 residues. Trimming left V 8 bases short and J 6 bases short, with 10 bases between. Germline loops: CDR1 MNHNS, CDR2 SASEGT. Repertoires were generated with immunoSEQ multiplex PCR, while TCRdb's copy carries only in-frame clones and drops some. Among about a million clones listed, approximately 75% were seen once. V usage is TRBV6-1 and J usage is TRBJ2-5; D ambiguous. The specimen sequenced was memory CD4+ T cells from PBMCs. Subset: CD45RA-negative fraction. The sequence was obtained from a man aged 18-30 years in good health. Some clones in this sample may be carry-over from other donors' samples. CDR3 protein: CASWSRKTQYF. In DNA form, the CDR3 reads TGTGCCAGCTGGTCAAGGAAGACCCAGTACTTC.